Listed below are T cell receptor beta chains from one sample, sequenced in a study of response to subunit inactivated influenza vaccine. TCRdb re-analysed the RT-PCR reads in MiXCR, keeping a single row per CDR3 protein. The sample has 540,000 or so distinct CDR3 sequences, roughly 13% seen once. Specimen: PBMCs from blood, collected about 6 weeks after vaccination. These receptors all come from a man in his fifties or sixties who received an inactivated influenza vaccine. The CDR3 runs from the conserved cysteine through the conserved F or W. The D gene is left open where the match is weak. Some rows have no size entry. The others give once, few or many, or a class for an expanded clone.

v_call,j_call,clone_size,d_call,cdr3_nt,cdr3_aa
TRBV4-3,TRBJ2-6,-,-,TGCGCCAGCAGCGGCCGGGACTCCAACTCTGGGGCCAACGTCCTGACTTTC,CASSGRDSNSGANVLTF
TRBV25-1,TRBJ1-6,-,TRBD1,TGTGCCAGCAGTGAATTCTCAGGGGGCAATTCACCCCTCCACTTT,CASSEFSGGNSPLHF
TRBV24-1,TRBJ2-1,-,-,TGTGCCACCAGTACAGGGCGGGGCCTGTCCTCCTACAATGAGCAGTTCTTC,CATSTGRGLSSYNEQFF
TRBV20-1,TRBJ2-1,few,-,TGCAGTGCCCCCTCCCTAGATCTCGGGAATGAGCAGTTCTTC,CSAPSLDLGNEQFF
TRBV18,TRBJ2-5,-,-,TGTGCCAGCTCACCCTTAGGGGCACCCTCTGAGGAGACCCAGTACTTC,CASSPLGAPSEETQYF
TRBV3-1,TRBJ2-5,few,TRBD1,TGTGCCAGCGAGGGACAGACGTACCAAGAGACCCAGTACTTC,CASEGQTYQETQYF
TRBV20-1,TRBJ1-1,few,-,TGCAGTGCTAGAGATATACGGGCCAGGGGAGGCACTGAAGCTTTCTTT,CSARDIRARGGTEAFF
TRBV28,TRBJ2-3,few,-,TGTGCCAGCAGTTTACAAGGGGTATCAGATACGCAGTATTTT,CASSLQGVSDTQYF
TRBV29-1,TRBJ2-1,-,-,TGCAGCGTACGAAAGGTAAATAGCGAAGGTATGGAGTTCTTC,CSVRKVNSEGMEFF
TRBV4-3,TRBJ2-3,many,-,TGCGCCAGCAGCCAAGATATCGCGTGGGGCACAGATACGCAGTATTTT,CASSQDIAWGTDTQYF
TRBV5-5,TRBJ2-5,-,-,TGTTCCAGCAGCGCAGCCGGGACGCCAACCTTTTCAGAGACCCAGTACTTC,CSSSAAGTPTFSETQYF
TRBV10-3,TRBJ2-1,few,TRBD2,TGTGCCATCAGTGATCCCCCGGGACTAGCGGGAGTCAATGAGCAGTTCTTC,CAISDPPGLAGVNEQFF
TRBV24-1,TRBJ2-1,many,TRBD2,TGTGCCACCAGTGAGAGACTAGCGGGAGGTAGAAATGAGCAGTTCTTC,CATSERLAGGRNEQFF
TRBV7-2,TRBJ2-5,-,-,TGTGCCAGCAGCTTTAGGAAACAAGAGACCCAGTACTTC,CASSFRKQETQYF
TRBV28,TRBJ2-1,many,-,TGTGCCAGCAGCCTAGGGTTTCGGACCTACAATGAGCAGTTCTTC,CASSLGFRTYNEQFF
TRBV20-1,TRBJ2-4,-,-,TGCAGTGCTACGACAGGTTCCGACCTAGCCAAAAACATTCAGTACTTC,CSATTGSDLAKNIQYF
TRBV11-2,TRBJ2-7,-,TRBD1,TGTGCCAGCAGTTTAGTTCTCGGACAGGGGTACTACGAGCAGTACTTC,CASSLVLGQGYYEQYF
TRBV5-1,TRBJ2-1,many,-,TGCGCCAGCAGCTTTCAAGAGGGTGGGGAGCAGTTCTTC,CASSFQEGGEQFF
TRBV7-2,TRBJ1-2,many,-,TGTGCCAGCAGCTTAGTCGACTGGCCTGGCGGCTACACCTTC,CASSLVDWPGGYTF
TRBV5-1,TRBJ2-2,-,TRBD1,TGCGCCAGCAGCGCCGGGACAGGGGCCGGGGAGCTGTTTTTT,CASSAGTGAGELFF
TRBV5-1,TRBJ1-1,many,-,TGTGCCAGCAGCTTGGCGACAGGGAACACTGAAGCTTTCTTT,CASSLATGNTEAFF
TRBV6-5,TRBJ1-5,few,-,TGTGCCAGCAGTTACTCACGAACCGATCAGCCCCAGCATTTT,CASSYSRTDQPQHF
TRBV5-1,TRBJ2-1,-,-,TGCGCCAGCAGCTTGGACGGCCCCGAGTTTGGGGAGCAGTTCTTC,CASSLDGPEFGEQFF
TRBV7-8,TRBJ2-1,few,TRBD1,TGTGCCAGCAGCTCCCCGGGACAGTACAATGAGCAGTTCTTC,CASSSPGQYNEQFF
TRBV20-1,TRBJ2-2,many,-,TGCAGTGCTAAGCGGCAGTCGAACACCGGGGAGCTGTTTTTT,CSAKRQSNTGELFF
TRBV15,TRBJ2-2,-,-,TGTGCCACCAGCAGAGTGTTCGGCCTTCCCGGGGAGCTGTTTTTT,CATSRVFGLPGELFF
TRBV7-2,TRBJ2-1,-,TRBD2,TGTGCCAGCAGCCCTTCTAGCGGAACCTACAATGAGCAGTTCTTC,CASSPSSGTYNEQFF